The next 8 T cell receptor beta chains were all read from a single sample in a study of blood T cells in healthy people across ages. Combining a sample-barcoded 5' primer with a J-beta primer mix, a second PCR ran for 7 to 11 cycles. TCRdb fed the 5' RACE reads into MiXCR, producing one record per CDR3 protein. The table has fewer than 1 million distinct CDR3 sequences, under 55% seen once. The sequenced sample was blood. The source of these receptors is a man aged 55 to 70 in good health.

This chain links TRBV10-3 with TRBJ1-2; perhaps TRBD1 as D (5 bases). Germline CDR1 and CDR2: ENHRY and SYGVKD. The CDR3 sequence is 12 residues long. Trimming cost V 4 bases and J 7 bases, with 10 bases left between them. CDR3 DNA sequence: TGTGCCATCAGTGCGTACGGGGCTGGCTACACCTTC. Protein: CAISAYGAGYTF.

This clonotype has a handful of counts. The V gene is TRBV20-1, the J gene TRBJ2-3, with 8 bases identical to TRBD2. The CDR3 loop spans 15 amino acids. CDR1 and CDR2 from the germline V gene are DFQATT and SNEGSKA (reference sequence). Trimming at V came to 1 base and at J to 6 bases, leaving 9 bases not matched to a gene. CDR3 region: CSARARTSSSDTQYF. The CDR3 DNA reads TGCAGTGCTAGAGCTAGGACTAGCTCGAGCGATACGCAGTATTTT.

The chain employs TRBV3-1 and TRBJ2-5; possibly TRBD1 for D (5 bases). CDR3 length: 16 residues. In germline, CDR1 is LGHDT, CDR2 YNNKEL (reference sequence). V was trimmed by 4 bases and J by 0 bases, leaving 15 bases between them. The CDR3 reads CASSLQMTVNQETQYF. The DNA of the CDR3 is TGTGCCAGCAGCCTACAAATGACAGTGAACCAAGAGACCCAGTACTTC.

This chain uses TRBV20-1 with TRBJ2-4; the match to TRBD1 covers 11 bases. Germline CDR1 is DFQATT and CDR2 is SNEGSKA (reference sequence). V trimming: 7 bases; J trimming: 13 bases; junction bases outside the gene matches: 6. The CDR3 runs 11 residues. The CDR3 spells CSGYGTGGQYF. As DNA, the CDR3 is TGCAGTGGGTATGGGACAGGGGGGCAGTACTTC.

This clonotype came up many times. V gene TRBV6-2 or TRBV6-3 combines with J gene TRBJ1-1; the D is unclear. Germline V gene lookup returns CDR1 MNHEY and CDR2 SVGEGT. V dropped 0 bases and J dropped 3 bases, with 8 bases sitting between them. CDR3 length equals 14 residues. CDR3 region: CASSYSVTHTEAFF. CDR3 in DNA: TGTGCCAGCAGTTACTCGGTCACCCACACTGAAGCTTTCTTT.

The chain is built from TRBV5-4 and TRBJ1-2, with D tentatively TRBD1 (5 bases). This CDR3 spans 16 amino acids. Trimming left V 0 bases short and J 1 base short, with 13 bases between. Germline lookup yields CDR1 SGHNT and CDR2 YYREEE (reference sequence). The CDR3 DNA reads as TGTGCCAGCAGCTTGGACGGGGCCTCTTTTAACTATGGCTACACCTTC. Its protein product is CASSLDGASFNYGYTF.

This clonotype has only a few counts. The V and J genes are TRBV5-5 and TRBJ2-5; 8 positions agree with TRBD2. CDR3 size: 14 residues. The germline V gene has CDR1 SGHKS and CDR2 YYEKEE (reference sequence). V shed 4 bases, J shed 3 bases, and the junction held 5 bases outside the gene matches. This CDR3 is CASSAGTREETQYF. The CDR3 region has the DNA TGTGCCAGCAGCGCGGGGACTAGAGAAGAGACCCAGTACTTC.

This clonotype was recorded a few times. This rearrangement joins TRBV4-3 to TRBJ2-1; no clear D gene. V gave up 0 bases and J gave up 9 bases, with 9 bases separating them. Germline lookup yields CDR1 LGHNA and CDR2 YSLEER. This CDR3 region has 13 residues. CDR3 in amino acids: CASSQDWWGEQFF. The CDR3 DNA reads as TGCGCCAGCAGCCAAGATTGGTGGGGTGAGCAGTTCTTC.